The clone carrying this T cell receptor beta chain occurred many times. What it recognizes is unknown. For the second PCR, which ran for about 7 to 12 cycles, a sample-barcoded 5' primer and a J-beta primer mix were used. TCRdb called the 5' RACE reads again in MiXCR, with one record for every CDR3 protein. There are around 1.5 million distinct CDR3 sequences in the sample; around 35% occur only once, and 11% lies in the top ten. The sample comes from a study of blood T cells in healthy people across ages. Whole-study context: Template-switching capture recovered about one barcoded beta molecule per two T cells.

The CDR3 contains 19 residues. The germline V gene has CDR1 MGHRA and CDR2 YSYEKL. Trimming stripped 1 base from V and 0 bases from J, with 16 bases between. Study-wide findings and caveats: Age showed a roughly linear inverse relationship with TCR beta diversity per million T cells.

The specimen sequenced was blood. The receptor was derived from a woman in her twenties or thirties in good health. The J gene is TRBJ2-6, the V gene TRBV4-1; D is undetermined. CDR3 DNA: TGCGCCAGCAGCCAAGGGGAAGGCCAGACCACCTCTGGGGCCAACGTCCTGACTTTC. This codes for CASSQGEGQTTSGANVLTF.